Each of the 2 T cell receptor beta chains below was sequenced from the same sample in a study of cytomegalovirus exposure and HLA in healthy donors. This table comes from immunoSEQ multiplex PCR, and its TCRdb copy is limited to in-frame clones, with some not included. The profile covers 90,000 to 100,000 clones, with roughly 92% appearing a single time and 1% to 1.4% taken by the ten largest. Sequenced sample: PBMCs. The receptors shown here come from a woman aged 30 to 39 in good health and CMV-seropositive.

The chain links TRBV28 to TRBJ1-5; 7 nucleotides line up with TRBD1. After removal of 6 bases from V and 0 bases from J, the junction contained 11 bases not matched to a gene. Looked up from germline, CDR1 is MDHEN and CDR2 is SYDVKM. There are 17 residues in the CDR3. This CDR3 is CASRTGTVEYSNQPQHF. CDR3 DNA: TGTGCCAGCAGGACCGGGACAGTCGAGTATAGCAATCAGCCCCAGCATTTT.

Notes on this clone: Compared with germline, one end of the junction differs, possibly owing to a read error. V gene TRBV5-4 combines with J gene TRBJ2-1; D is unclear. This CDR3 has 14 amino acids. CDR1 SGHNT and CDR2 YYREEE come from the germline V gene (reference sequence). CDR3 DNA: TGTGCCAGCATGCAACAGCCCTCCGACAATGAGCAGTTCTTC. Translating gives CASMQQPSDNEQFF.